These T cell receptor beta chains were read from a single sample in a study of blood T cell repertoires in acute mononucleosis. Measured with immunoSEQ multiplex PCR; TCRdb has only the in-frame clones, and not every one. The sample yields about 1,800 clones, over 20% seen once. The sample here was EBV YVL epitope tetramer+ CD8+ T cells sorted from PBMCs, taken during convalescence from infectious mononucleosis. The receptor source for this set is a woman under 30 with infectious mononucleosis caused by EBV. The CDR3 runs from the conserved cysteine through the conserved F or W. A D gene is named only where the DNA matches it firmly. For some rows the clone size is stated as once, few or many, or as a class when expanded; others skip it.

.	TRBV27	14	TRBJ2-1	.	TGTGCCAGCAGTGTATCAGGGGAAGACAATGAGCAGTTCTTC	CASSVSGEDNEQFF
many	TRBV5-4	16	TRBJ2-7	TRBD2	TGTGCCAGCAGCTTAGGCGCGACTAGCAGGTCCTACGAGCAGTACTTC	CASSLGATSRSYEQYF
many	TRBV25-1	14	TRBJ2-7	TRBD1	TGTGCCAGCAGAAACCGGGACAGGGCCCTGGGGCAGTACTTC	CASRNRDRALGQYF
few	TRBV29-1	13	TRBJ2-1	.	TGCAGCGTTGGGGTGGCCCTTTACTATGAGCAGTTCTTC	CSVGVALYYEQFF
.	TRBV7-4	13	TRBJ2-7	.	TGTGCCAGCAGTTACCAGGGTTCCTACGAGCAGTACTTC	CASSYQGSYEQYF
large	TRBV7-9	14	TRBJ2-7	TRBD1	TGTGCCAGCAGCCCAGACAGGGGGCTGTACGAGCAGTACTTC	CASSPDRGLYEQYF
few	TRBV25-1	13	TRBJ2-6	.	TGTGCCAGCCAAGGGGCTGGGGCCAACGTCCTGACTTTC	CASQGAGANVLTF
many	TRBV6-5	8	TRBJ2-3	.	TGTGCCAGCAATGAACGGTATTTT	CASNERYF
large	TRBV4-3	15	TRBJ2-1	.	TGCGCCAGCAGCCAAGTACCCCGAGACTACAATGAGCAGTTCTTC	CASSQVPRDYNEQFF
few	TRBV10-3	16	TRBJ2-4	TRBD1	TGTGCCATCAGCACCGGGACAGGGATCCGCGAAAACATTCAGTACTTC	CAISTGTGIRENIQYF
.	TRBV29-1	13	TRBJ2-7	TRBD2	TGCAGTGCTGGACTAGCGGAAACCTACGAGCAGTACTTC	CSAGLAETYEQYF
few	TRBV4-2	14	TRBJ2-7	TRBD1	TGTGCCAGCAGCTTTGGACAGGGGGTCTACGAGCAGTACTTC	CASSFGQGVYEQYF
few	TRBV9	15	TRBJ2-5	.	TGTGCCAGCAGCCCGAGTTTTGAACCCCAAGAGACCCAGTACTTC	CASSPSFEPQETQYF
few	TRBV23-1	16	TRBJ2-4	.	TGCGCCAGCAGTCAAAGAGAGATCCTAGCCAAAAACATTCAGTACTTC	CASSQREILAKNIQYF
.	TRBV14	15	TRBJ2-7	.	TGTGCCAGCAGTTCCGAAGGGGGAATTGCCCGCGAGCAGTACTTC	CASSSEGGIAREQYF
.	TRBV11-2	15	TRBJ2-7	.	TGTGCCAGCAGCTTAGATTGGAGGATTCGCTCCGAGCAGTACTTC	CASSLDWRIRSEQYF
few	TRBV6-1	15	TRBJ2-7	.	TGTGCCAGCAGTTCCGAAGGGGGAATTGCCCGCGAGCAGTACTTC	CASSSEGGIAREQYF
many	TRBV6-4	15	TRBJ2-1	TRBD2	TGTGCCAGCAGCCAACTAGCGGGAGGTCTTAATGAGCAGTTCTTC	CASSQLAGGLNEQFF
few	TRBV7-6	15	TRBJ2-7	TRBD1	TGTGCCAGCAGCCAAACCCCGACAGGGGCGGACGAGCAGTACTTC	CASSQTPTGADEQYF
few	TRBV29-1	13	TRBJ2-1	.	TGCAGCGTTGGGCAGGCCCTTTACTTTGAGCAGTTCTTC	CSVGQALYFEQFF
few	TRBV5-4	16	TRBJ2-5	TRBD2	TGTGCCAGCAGTTACTCTACTAGCGGTTACCAAGAGACCCAGTACTTC	CASSYSTSGYQETQYF
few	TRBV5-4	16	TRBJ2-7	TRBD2	TGTGCCAGCAGCTCTCGGGGAGGGTGTGGGACCTACGAGCAGTACTTC	CASSSRGGCGTYEQYF
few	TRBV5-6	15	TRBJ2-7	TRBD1	TGTGCCAGCAGTCCGACCGCCGGGACAGACTACGAGCAGTACTTC	CASSPTAGTDYEQYF
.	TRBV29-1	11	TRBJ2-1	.	TGCAGCGTTGTCTCTTGGAATGAGCAGTTCTTC	CSVVSWNEQFF
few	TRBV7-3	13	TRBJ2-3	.	TGTGCCAGCAGTACTACGGACTCAGATACGCAGTATTTT	CASSTTDSDTQYF
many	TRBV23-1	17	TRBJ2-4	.	TGCGCCAGCAGTCAACAAAAAGAGATCCTAGCCAAAAACATTCAGTACTTC	CASSQQKEILAKNIQYF
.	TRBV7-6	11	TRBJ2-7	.	TGTGCCAGCAGCTTAGCCTCTAAGGAGTACTTC	CASSLASKEYF
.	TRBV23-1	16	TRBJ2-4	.	TGCGCCAGCAGTCAACAAAAGATCCTAGCCAAAAACATTCAGTACTTC	CASSQQKILAKNIQYF
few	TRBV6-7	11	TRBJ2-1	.	TGTGCCACCAGTGATTGGAATGAGCAGTTCTTC	CATSDWNEQFF
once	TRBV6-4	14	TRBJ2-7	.	TGTGCCAGCAATGAGACGGGAGTCCTCCACGAGCAGTACTTC	CASNETGVLHEQYF
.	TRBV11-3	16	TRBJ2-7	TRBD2	TGTGCCAGCAGCTTAGGCGCGACTAGCAGGTCCTACGAGCAGTACTTC	CASSLGATSRSYEQYF
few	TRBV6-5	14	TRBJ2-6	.	TGTGCCAGCAGCCAAGGGGCTGGGGCCAACGTCCTGACTTTC	CASSQGAGANVLTF
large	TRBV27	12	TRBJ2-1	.	TGTGCCAGCTGGAGGGTAAACAATGAGCAGTTCTTC	CASWRVNNEQFF
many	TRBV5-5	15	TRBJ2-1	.	TGCGCCAGCAGCCAAGTACCCCGAGACTACAATGAGCAGTTCTTC	CASSQVPRDYNEQFF
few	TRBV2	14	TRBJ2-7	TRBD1	TGTGCCAGCAGCTTTGGACAGGGGGTCTACGAGCAGTACTTC	CASSFGQGVYEQYF
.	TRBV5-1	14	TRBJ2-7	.	TGCGCCAGCGACAGGGACTCTCGGTCCTACGAGCAGTACTTC	CASDRDSRSYEQYF
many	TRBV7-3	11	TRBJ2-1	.	TGTGCCACCAGTGATTGGAATGAGCAGTTCTTC	CATSDWNEQFF